This TCR beta chain comes out of a study of blood T cell repertoires in COVID-19. Background on the study: Sites in the United States, Italy and Spain provided acute and convalescent COVID-19 samples. T cells, B-cell-depleted T cells, or PBMCs supplied cDNA or gDNA.

TCRdb's copy holds only in-frame clones and misses some; the assay was immunoSEQ multiplex PCR. The repertoire holds about 310,000 clones, with 90% as singletons. Trimming removed 1 base from V and 1 base from J, with 11 bases in between. CDR3 size: 16 residues. Germline values: CDR1 SGHRS, CDR2 YFSETQ. Participants were aged about 18 to 89 years from about 25 US areas. The study assigned cohorts using participant-reported clinical history. This chain links TRBV5-1 with TRBJ1-4; D is unresolved. Sequenced input: PBMCs or T cells enriched from blood (not recorded which). The receptor comes from a woman aged 18-29 years with acute COVID-19. The CDR3 bases are TGCGCCAGCAGCTTGTCCCTCCGCGGAACTAATGAAAAACTGTTTTTT. This gives the protein CASSLSLRGTNEKLFF. The full variable domain, completed using reference TRBV5-1 and TRBJ1-4, is KAGVTQTPRYLIKTRGQQVTLSCSPISGHRSVSWYQQTPGQGLQFLFEYFSETQRNKGNFPGRFSGRQFSNSRSEMNVSTLELGDSALYLCASSLSLRGTNEKLFFGSGTQLSVL.